This T cell receptor (beta chain) was observed in a study of response to subunit inactivated influenza vaccine. The table lists this clonotype with a few counts. The antigen remains unidentified. CDR1 is MGHDK, CDR2 SYGVNS, per germline. The CDR3 loop spans 15 amino acids. With 6 bases removed from V and 0 bases from J, the gap between germline ends came to 15 bases. Study-level results: The authors suggested that few new T cells are recruited per seasonal influenza vaccination.

TCRdb reanalysed the RT-PCR reads using MiXCR and keeps one entry per CDR3 protein. Among about 520,000 distinct CDR3 sequences listed, 7.2% were seen once. The sequences come from PBMCs from blood, collected less than 30 months after vaccination. The rearrangement uses TRBV25-1 and TRBJ2-7; the D is unclear. This clonotype was sampled from a man aged 45-69 years who received an inactivated influenza vaccine. As DNA, the CDR3 is TGTGCCAGCAGCCCGAAGGCGCCCAACTCCTACGAGCAGTACTTC. Its protein product is CASSPKAPNSYEQYF.